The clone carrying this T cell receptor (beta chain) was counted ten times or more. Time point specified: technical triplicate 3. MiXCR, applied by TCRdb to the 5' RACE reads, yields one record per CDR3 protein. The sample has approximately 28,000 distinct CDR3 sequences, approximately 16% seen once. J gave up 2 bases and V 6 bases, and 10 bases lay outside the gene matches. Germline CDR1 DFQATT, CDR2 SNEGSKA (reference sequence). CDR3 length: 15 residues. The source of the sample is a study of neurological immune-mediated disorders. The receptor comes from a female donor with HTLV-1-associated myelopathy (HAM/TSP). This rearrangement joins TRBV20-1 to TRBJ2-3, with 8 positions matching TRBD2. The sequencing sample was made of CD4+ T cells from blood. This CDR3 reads CSAGGQRGTTDTQYF. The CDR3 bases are TGCAGTGCGGGGGGGCAGCGGGGGACCACAGATACGCAGTATTTT.